The 9 T cell receptor beta chains in this list originate from one sample, sequenced in a study of T cell responses to AZD1222 COVID-19 vaccine (dated by TCRdb to the early 2020s). This specimen's time point label, interpreted: baseline before first vaccination. Receptor amplification or capture employed the immunoSEQ multiplex PCR assay. What TCRdb holds here is the immuneACCESS table cut down to in-frame rearrangements. Part of the clones is not present; checked against another copy, under half of the missing clones reflect an unresolved V gene, and the others are unexplained. The sample table lists 75,000 to 100,000 clones, roughly 84% of them with a count of one. The ten most abundant clones make up about 13% of the sample. The starting material was peripheral blood, obtained on day 0 of AZD1222 vaccination. The source of these receptors is an adult in good health.

The gene calls are TRBV4-2 and TRBJ1-1, with a possible D match to TRBD1 (5 bases). Per germline, CDR1 LGHNA and CDR2 YNFKEQ. The CDR3 length is 14 residues. V lost 5 bases and J 1 base, leaving 11 bases between the germline ends. The CDR3 DNA follows: TGTGCCAGCAGCGCACCAGGGAGGAACACTGAAGCTTTCTTT. Protein sequence: CASSAPGRNTEAFF.

DNA of the CDR3: TGTGCCACCAGTGATTTGGGACAGGGCTACGGCGGAGAGACCCAGTACTTC. Its translation is CATSDLGQGYGGETQYF. The genes are TRBV24-1 and TRBJ2-5; 8 bases agree with TRBD1. The germline CDR1 and CDR2 sequences are KGHDR and SFDVKD. V dropped 0 bases and J dropped 4; count of bases not matched to a gene: 9. This CDR3 is 17 amino acids long.

In nucleotides, the CDR3 is TGTGCCAGCAGTGAAGCGGGGAGGCCGATCCACCTGAACACTGAAGCTTTCTTT. It specifies CASSEAGRPIHLNTEAFF. The gene calls are TRBV6-4 and TRBJ1-1, with unresolved D. The CDR3 runs to 18 residues. Per germline, CDR1 MRHNA and CDR2 SNTAGT. The germline V and J ends were trimmed by 3 bases and 0 bases, with 20 bases remaining between them.

The chain is built from TRBV18 and TRBJ1-1; D uncertain. This CDR3 region has 15 residues. The ends were cut back, 4 bases at V and 2 bases at J, with 14 bases in the middle. CDR1 is KGHSH, CDR2 LQKENI, per germline. The CDR3 DNA reads TGTGCCAGCTCACAAATCCGGGCCGACAACACTGAAGCTTTCTTT. This encodes CASSQIRADNTEAFF.

The chain couples TRBV28 to TRBJ1-2; 7 bases line up with TRBD1. J gave up 4 bases and V 1 base, and 9 bases lay outside the gene matches. From germline, CDR1 is MDHEN and CDR2 SYDVKM. This CDR3 contains 16 residues. The CDR3 region has the DNA TGTGCCAGCAGTTTATCCGGAGGGGGCTTGGGCTATGGCTACACCTTC. This codes for CASSLSGGGLGYGYTF.

This clone was counted between two and nine times. The V and J genes are TRBV9 and TRBJ1-2; tentatively, D is TRBD1 (6 bases). Germline CDR1 reads SGDLS; CDR2 reads YYNGEE. This CDR3 has 14 amino acids. The V end lost 4 bases, the J end lost 8 bases, and 18 bases lay between the germline ends. The chain's CDR3 is CASSPRGGGRGYTF. The DNA of the CDR3 is TGTGCCAGCAGCCCCCGAGGAGGGGGGCGAGGCTACACCTTC.

This sequence joins TRBV28 and TRBJ2-3; D gene uncertain. The CDR3 is made up of 12 amino acids. The ends were cut back, 6 bases at V and 4 bases at J, with 8 bases in the middle. Germline V gene data show CDR1 as MDHEN and CDR2 as SYDVKM. The CDR3 protein is CASSPPPDTQYF. CDR3 bases: TGTGCCAGCAGCCCCCCCCCAGATACGCAGTATTTT.

The chain uses TRBV9 and TRBJ1-1; 11 nucleotides align to TRBD1. This CDR3 region has 14 residues. V lost 5 bases to trimming and J lost 1 base; unmatched junction nucleotides: 1. The germline CDR1 and CDR2 sequences are SGDLS and YYNGEE. The CDR3 DNA reads as TGTGCCAGCAGGGGACAGGGGGGGAACACTGAAGCTTTCTTT. Translated, it gives CASRGQGGNTEAFF.

The chain joins TRBV4-1 to TRBJ1-2; no clear D gene. The germline gives CDR1 MGHRA, CDR2 YSYEKL. With 4 bases removed from V and 5 bases from J, the gap between germline ends came to 14 bases. The CDR3 has 14 amino acids. CDR3 DNA sequence: TGCGCCAGCAGCCCATACGACACCCCGTATGGCTACACCTTC. Its translation is CASSPYDTPYGYTF.